Included here is one TCR beta chain sequence, with context. The data stem from a study of cytomegalovirus exposure and HLA in healthy donors. The overall study: The approximately 120 validation repertoires used the same platform as the roughly 670 first-cohort repertoires, a later analysis reported.

The table came from immunoSEQ multiplex PCR; TCRdb's copy has only in-frame clones and leaves some out. The profile shows about 78,000 clones, 90% to 96% of them singletons. This TCR was sampled from a man between 18 and 29 years old in good health and CMV-seropositive. The sequencing input was PBMCs.

This CDR3 reads CASSATIWDGGGEGGYTF. Written as DNA, the CDR3 is TGTGCCAGCAGCGCAACTATCTGGGACGGCGGGGGAGAAGGTGGCTACACCTTC. V gene TRBV7-9 combines with J gene TRBJ1-2, with D possibly TRBD1 on 5 matching bases. This CDR3 has 18 residues. Trimming cost V 5 bases and J 7 bases, with 29 bases left between them. Germline assignment: CDR1 SEHNR and CDR2 FQNEAQ (reference sequence).